The clone carrying this TCR beta chain was found once. RNA was extracted with the RNeasy kit, and a quantity of roughly 0.5 to 1 ug was reverse transcribed using random hexamers. With immunoSEQ multiplex PCR, TCR beta CDR3 was amplified across 54 Vbeta and 13 Jbeta. TCRdb fed the immunoSEQ multiplex PCR reads into MiXCR, producing one record per CDR3 protein. The sample has fewer than 200,000 distinct CDR3 sequences; approximately 95% are singletons. The ends lost 3 bases at V and 5 bases at J; junction bases unmatched: 0. The CDR3 extends over 13 amino acids. CDR1 KGHSH and CDR2 LQKENI come from the germline V gene. Healthy donors constituted the control group, matched for age and sex. The data stem from a study of CD8 T cells in Susac syndrome.

Sequences were obtained from CD4+ T cells from PBMCs. The TCR originated in a human donor in good health. V and J are TRBV18 and TRBJ1-4; 7 bases line up with TRBD1. The CDR3 nucleotides read TGTGCCAGCTCACCCAGGGGGAATGAAAAACTGTTTTTT. Its translation: CASSPRGNEKLFF.